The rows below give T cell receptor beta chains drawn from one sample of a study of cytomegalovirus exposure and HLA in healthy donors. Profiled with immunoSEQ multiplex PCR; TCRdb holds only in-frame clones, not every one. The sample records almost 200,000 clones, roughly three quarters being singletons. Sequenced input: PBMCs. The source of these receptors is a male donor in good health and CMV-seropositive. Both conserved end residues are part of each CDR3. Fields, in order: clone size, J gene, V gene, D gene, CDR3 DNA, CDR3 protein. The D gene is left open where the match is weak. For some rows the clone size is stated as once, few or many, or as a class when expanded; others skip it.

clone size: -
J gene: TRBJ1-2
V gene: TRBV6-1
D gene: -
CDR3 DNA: TGTGCCGGGGGGGACAAAGTGGGCTACACCTTC
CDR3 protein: CAGGDKVGYTF

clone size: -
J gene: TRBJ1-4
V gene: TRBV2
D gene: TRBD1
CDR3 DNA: TGTGCCAGCTCGGCAGGGGGCGTCGATGAAAAACTGTTTTTT
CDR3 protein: CASSAGGVDEKLFF

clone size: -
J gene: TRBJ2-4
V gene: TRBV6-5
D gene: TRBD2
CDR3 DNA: TGTGCCAGCAGTTACGGACTAGCCGGCATTCAGTACTTC
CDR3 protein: CASSYGLAGIQYF

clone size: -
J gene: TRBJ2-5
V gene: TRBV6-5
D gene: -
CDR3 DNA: TGTGCCAGCAGTTACTCTCCGGAGGTGGGCGTTCGGACCCAGTACTTC
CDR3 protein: CASSYSPEVGVRTQYF

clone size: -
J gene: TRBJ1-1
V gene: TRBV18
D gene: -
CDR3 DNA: TGTGCCAGCTCACTGACAGCTAACACTGAAGCTTTCTTT
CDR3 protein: CASSLTANTEAFF

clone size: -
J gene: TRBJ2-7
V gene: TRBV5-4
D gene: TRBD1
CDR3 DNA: TGTGCCAGCAGCGCTGGTGGGACAGGGGGTGGGAACGAGCAGTACTTC
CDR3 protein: CASSAGGTGGGNEQYF

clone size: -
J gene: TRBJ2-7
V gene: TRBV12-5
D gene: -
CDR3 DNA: TGTGCTAGTGGTCCGATCCAGGGCGGCGAGCAGTACTTC
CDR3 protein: CASGPIQGGEQYF

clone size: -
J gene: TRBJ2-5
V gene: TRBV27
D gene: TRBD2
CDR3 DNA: TGTGCCAGCAGCTCGGGGGGGACCCAGTACTTC
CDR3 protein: CASSSGGTQYF

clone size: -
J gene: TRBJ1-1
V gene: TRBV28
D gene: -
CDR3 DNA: TGTGCCAGCAGTACCCCCAGGGGAACTGTCACTGAAGCTTTCTTT
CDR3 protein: CASSTPRGTVTEAFF

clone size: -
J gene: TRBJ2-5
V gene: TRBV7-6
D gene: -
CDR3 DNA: TGTGCCAGCAGCTTAGCCAGTATCCAAGAGACCCAGTACTTC
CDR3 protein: CASSLASIQETQYF

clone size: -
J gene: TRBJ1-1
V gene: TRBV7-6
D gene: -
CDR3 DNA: TGTGCCAGCAGCCCCATCGGCCCGGGGAGTGACACTGAAGCTTTCTTT
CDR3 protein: CASSPIGPGSDTEAFF

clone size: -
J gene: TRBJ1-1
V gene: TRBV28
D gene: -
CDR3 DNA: TGTGCCAGCAGTTTAGGGAGAGGAACTGAAGCTTTCTTT
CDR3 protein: CASSLGRGTEAFF

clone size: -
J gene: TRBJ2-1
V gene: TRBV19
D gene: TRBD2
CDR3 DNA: TGTGCCAGTAGTATTTTCCTAGCGGGAGCCCATGAGCAGTTCTTC
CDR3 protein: CASSIFLAGAHEQFF

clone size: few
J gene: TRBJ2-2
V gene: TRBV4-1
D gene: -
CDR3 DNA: TGCGCCAGCAGCGGCCGACAGGTAACCGGGGAGCTGTTTTTT
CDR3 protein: CASSGRQVTGELFF

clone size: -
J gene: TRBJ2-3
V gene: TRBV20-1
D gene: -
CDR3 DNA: TGCCGTTCAGATAGCACAGATACGCAGTATTTT
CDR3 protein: CRSDSTDTQYF

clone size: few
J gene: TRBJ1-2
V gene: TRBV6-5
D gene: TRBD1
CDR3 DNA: TGTGCCAGCCTTTTAGACAGGGGGTTTTACTATGGCTACACCTTC
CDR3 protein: CASLLDRGFYYGYTF

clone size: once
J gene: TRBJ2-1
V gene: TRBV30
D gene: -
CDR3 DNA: TGTGCCTGGAGCCCCCTGGCCCCCTGCGGGTACAATGAGCAGTTCTTC
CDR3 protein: CAWSPLAPCGYNEQFF

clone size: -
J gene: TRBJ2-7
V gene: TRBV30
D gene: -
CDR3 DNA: TGTGCCTGGAGTGTCACTAGCTACGAGCAGTACTTC
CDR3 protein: CAWSVTSYEQYF

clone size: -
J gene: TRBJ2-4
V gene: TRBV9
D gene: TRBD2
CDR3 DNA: TGTGCCAGCAGCGCCGGGGGACTAGCGGGGGGGAACAAAAACATTCAGTACTTC
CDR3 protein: CASSAGGLAGGNKNIQYF

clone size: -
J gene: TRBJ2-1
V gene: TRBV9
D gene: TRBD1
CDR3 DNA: TGTGCCAGCAGCAAGGGACAGGGGACGGGCGAGCAGTTCTTC
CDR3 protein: CASSKGQGTGEQFF

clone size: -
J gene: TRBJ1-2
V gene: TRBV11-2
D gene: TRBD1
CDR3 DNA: TGTGCCAGCAGCGAGACAGGGGGCGGAATTGGTGGCTACACCTTC
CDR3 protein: CASSETGGGIGGYTF

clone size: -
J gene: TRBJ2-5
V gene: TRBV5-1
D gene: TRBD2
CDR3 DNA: TGCGCCAGCAGCTCGCCGGGACTACCTTTCCAAGAGACCCAGTACTTC
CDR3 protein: CASSSPGLPFQETQYF

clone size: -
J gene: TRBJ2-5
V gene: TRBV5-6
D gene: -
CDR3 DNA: TGTGCCAGCAGTCTAGCCAGGAGGCAAGAGACCCAGTACTTC
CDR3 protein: CASSLARRQETQYF

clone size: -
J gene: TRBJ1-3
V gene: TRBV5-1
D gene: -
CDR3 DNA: TGCGCCAGCAATGGGGGGAGTGGAAACACCATATATTTT
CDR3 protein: CASNGGSGNTIYF

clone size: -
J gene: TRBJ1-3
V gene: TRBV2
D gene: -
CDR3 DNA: TGTGCCAGCAGTGAAGCTCTACGAATAAACACCATATATTTT
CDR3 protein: CASSEALRINTIYF

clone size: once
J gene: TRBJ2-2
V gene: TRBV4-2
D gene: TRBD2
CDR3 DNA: TGTGCCAGCAGCGGGCGGGGGGCAGGCACCGGGGAGCTGTTTTTT
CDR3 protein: CASSGRGAGTGELFF